Below, 28 T cell receptor beta chains from the same sample are listed, as sequenced in a study of blood T cell repertoires in COVID-19. The data were produced by immunoSEQ multiplex PCR, yet TCRdb's version contains in-frame clones alone and is incomplete. The data show about 98,000 clones, approximately 89% seen once. The sequencing sample was made of peripheral blood. The receptors were sampled from a man in his fifties with acute or convalescent COVID-19.

The chain employs TRBV19 and TRBJ2-4, with 14 bases that match TRBD2. The CDR3 length is 16 residues. Germline trimming cut 4 bases from V and 7 bases from J; bases unmatched to any gene: 6. Per germline, CDR1 LNHDA and CDR2 SQIVND (reference sequence). CDR3 loop: CASSTGLAGGANIQYF. The CDR3 bases are TGTGCCAGTAGTACAGGACTAGCGGGAGGTGCGAACATTCAGTACTTC.

The J gene is TRBJ1-1, the V gene TRBV30; 8 bases match TRBD1. This CDR3 is built from 14 residues. The V gene's germline CDR1 is GTSNPN and CDR2 SVGIG (reference sequence). Germline trimming cut 1 base from V and 4 bases from J; bases unmatched to any gene: 5. The CDR3 DNA reads as TGTGCCTGGAGTGACTCTGGGACAGGCACTGAAGCTTTCTTT. Its protein product is CAWSDSGTGTEAFF. Full variable domain (rest looked up from reference TRBV30 and TRBJ1-1): SQTIHQWPATLVQPVGSPLSLECTVEGTSNPNLYWYRQAAGRGLQLLFYSVGIGQISSEVPQNLSASRPQDRQFILSSKKLLLSDSGFYLCAWSDSGTGTEAFFGQGTRLTVV.

J is TRBJ2-3 and V is TRBV2, with 16 bases lining up with TRBD2. In germline, CDR1 is SNHLY, CDR2 FYNNEI. The junction had 11 bases not matched to a gene; V was cut back by 4 bases and J by 4 bases. This CDR3 region has 19 residues. CDR3: CASSGGTSGRALSADTQYF. In nucleotides, the CDR3 is TGTGCCAGCAGTGGTGGGACTAGCGGGAGGGCCCTCTCTGCAGATACGCAGTATTTT. Supplemented by reference TRBV2 and TRBJ2-3, the full variable domain reads EPEVTQTPSHQVTQMGQEVILRCVPISNHLYFYWYRQILGQKVEFLVSFYNNEISEKSEIFDDQFSVERPDGSNFTLKIRSTKLEDSAMYFCASSGGTSGRALSADTQYFGPGTRLTVL.

The chain links TRBV12-5 to TRBJ1-4; 10 nucleotides line up with TRBD1. Germline CDR1 LGHNT, CDR2 FRNRAP. The CDR3 runs to 16 residues. J lost 6 bases, V lost 4 bases, and 8 bases had no gene match. The CDR3 nucleotides are TGTGCTAGTGGTTCTACGACCGGGACAGGGGATGAAAAACTGTTTTTT. This gives the protein CASGSTTGTGDEKLFF.

The chain combines TRBV27 with TRBJ2-7, with 13 nucleotides matching TRBD2. V was clipped by 5 bases and J by 3 bases; unmatched bases: 4. The germline gives CDR1 MNHEY, CDR2 SMNVEV (reference sequence). The CDR3 length is 15 residues. CDR3 nucleotide sequence: TGTGCCAGCAGTCGTGGACTAGCGGGAGACTACGAGCAGTACTTC. It encodes CASSRGLAGDYEQYF.

The V and J genes are TRBV27 and TRBJ2-1, with D perhaps TRBD1 (6 bases). This CDR3 comprises 14 residues. CDR1 and CDR2 (germline): MNHEY, SMNVEV (reference sequence). The ends were cut back, 6 bases at V and 5 bases at J, with 14 bases in the middle. In nucleotides, the CDR3 is TGTGCCAGCAGATCCGGACAGTTTAACAATGAGCAGTTCTTC. It translates to CASRSGQFNNEQFF.

The table lists this clone with a count of one. J is TRBJ2-1 and V is TRBV6-1, with TRBD2 matching 9 bases. The V and J ends lost 2 bases and 5 bases, in that order; junction bases with no gene match: 4. This CDR3 contains 15 residues. Germline V gene data show CDR1 as MNHNS and CDR2 as SASEGT. The CDR3 DNA sequence: TGTGCCAGCAGTGAACGGTCTAGCGGGAACAATGAGCAGTTCTTC. Translation gives CASSERSSGNNEQFF.

The genes are TRBV5-1 and TRBJ2-3; possible D gene TRBD2, 5 bases. CDR3 length: 13 amino acids. Trimming stripped 5 bases from V and 1 base from J, with 8 bases between. In germline, CDR1 is SGHRS, CDR2 YFSETQ. The CDR3 protein is CASRTTRTDTQYF. CDR3 in DNA: TGCGCCAGCAGGACTACTCGCACAGATACGCAGTATTTT.

This clone has just one count. The chain employs TRBV3-1 (or the pseudogene TRBV3-2) and TRBJ1-2, with 10 bases fitting TRBD1. V lost 4 bases and J lost 7; bases outside the gene matches: 6. Germline V gives CDR1 LGHDT, CDR2 YNNKEL (reference sequence). The CDR3 length is 14 residues. CDR3 protein: CASSPGQGQGGYTF. The DNA of the CDR3 is TGTGCCAGCAGCCCGGGACAGGGGCAAGGTGGCTACACCTTC.

The J gene is TRBJ2-1, the V gene TRBV3-1 (or the pseudogene TRBV3-2), with TRBD2 matching 8 bases. The CDR3 spans 16 residues. The junction had 5 bases not matched to a gene; V was cut back by 0 bases and J by 4 bases. Germline values: CDR1 LGHDT, CDR2 YNNKEL (reference sequence). DNA for the CDR3: TGTGCCAGCAGCCAAGACCGGCGGGAGGCTTACAATGAGCAGTTCTTC. Amino acids: CASSQDRREAYNEQFF.

The chain joins TRBV11-2 to TRBJ2-2; D is ambiguous. In germline, CDR1 is SGHAT, CDR2 FQNNGV. V lost 5 bases and J lost 4, with 17 bases in between. This CDR3 contains 16 residues. CDR3 in amino acids: CASSPNTRKRTGELFF. CDR3 in DNA: TGTGCCAGCAGCCCCAACACGCGGAAGCGCACCGGGGAGCTGTTTTTT.

This clone showed up just a few times. This chain links TRBV7-8 with TRBJ2-7; TRBD2 aligns across 8 bases. V lost 4 bases and J lost 0; bases outside the gene matches: 11. Germline CDR1 and CDR2: SGHVS and FQNEAQ. The CDR3 totals 17 residues. The CDR3 sequence is CASSSQASGFSSYEQYF. CDR3 in DNA: TGTGCCAGCAGCTCACAGGCTAGCGGGTTTAGCTCCTACGAGCAGTACTTC.

The rearrangement links TRBV12-5 to TRBJ2-1; D may be TRBD2 (5 bases). The CDR3 runs to 16 residues. Germline V CDR1 and CDR2: LGHNT, FRNRAP. Trimming pared 2 bases from V and 10 bases from J, leaving 21 bases between. The chain's CDR3 is CASGLHWGNGVAEQFF. The DNA of the CDR3 is TGTGCTAGTGGTTTGCATTGGGGTAACGGGGTCGCGGAGCAGTTCTTC.

The rearrangement uses TRBV2 and TRBJ2-1; D is uncertain. Germline V lookup: CDR1 SNHLY, CDR2 FYNNEI. The CDR3 is 13 amino acids. Trimming pared 7 bases from V and 2 bases from J, leaving 9 bases between. CDR3 loop: CASTDLPYNEQFF. As DNA, the CDR3 is TGTGCCAGCACCGATCTACCCTACAATGAGCAGTTCTTC.

The chain joins TRBV5-5 to TRBJ1-4; perhaps TRBD1 as D (5 bases). The CDR3 extends over 15 amino acids. Trimming cost V 4 bases and J 1 base, with 11 bases left between them. The germline gives CDR1 SGHKS, CDR2 YYEKEE (reference sequence). CDR3 sequence reads: CASSPTGGTNEKLFF. The CDR3 DNA reads TGTGCCAGCAGCCCTACGGGGGGAACTAATGAAAAACTGTTTTTT.

This sequence joins TRBV27 and TRBJ2-1, with D perhaps TRBD1 (5 bases). V shed 1 base and J shed 7 bases, with 11 bases lying between them. CDR1 is MNHEY, CDR2 SMNVEV, per germline (reference sequence). The CDR3 is 14 residues long. The CDR3 bases are TGTGCCAGCAGTTTATTTAGGGGAACAAATGAGCAGTTCTTC. It encodes CASSLFRGTNEQFF.

Comments on this clone: The germline gene is not matched at one end of the junction; a read error may be the cause. This chain connects TRBV12-3 or TRBV12-4 to TRBJ2-2, with D possibly TRBD2 on 5 matching bases. This CDR3 is built from 11 residues. The CDR3 here is CASGSSGKLFF. The CDR3 DNA sequence: TGTGCCAGCGGAAGTTCCGGGAAGCTGTTTTTT.

The chain has TRBV13 and TRBJ1-2, with D uncertain. Trimming stripped 5 bases from V and 0 bases from J, with 4 bases between. In germline, CDR1 is PRHDT, CDR2 FYEKMQ (reference sequence). This CDR3 has 12 amino acids. The CDR3 DNA reads as TGTGCCAGCAGCCAATCTAACTATGGCTACACCTTC. This translates into CASSQSNYGYTF.

The gene calls are TRBV12-3 or TRBV12-4 and TRBJ1-5, with a possible D match to TRBD1 (5 bases). Trimming took off 4 bases at V and 2 bases at J, with 6 bases between the two ends. The CDR3 has 13 amino acids. In nucleotides, the CDR3 is TGTGCCAGCAGTTCAGGGCGCAATCAGCCCCAGCATTTT. Amino acids: CASSSGRNQPQHF.

The rearrangement links TRBV5-1 to TRBJ2-3; 9 nucleotides line up with TRBD2. Germline V gene data show CDR1 as SGHRS and CDR2 as YFSETQ. This CDR3 is 15 amino acids long. J lost 3 bases, V lost 2 bases, and 4 bases had no gene match. The CDR3 reads CASSFLAGVTDTQYF. Here the CDR3 DNA reads TGCGCCAGCAGCTTTTTAGCGGGAGTAACAGATACGCAGTATTTT. The whole variable domain, remainder taken from reference TRBV5-1 and TRBJ2-3, is KAGVTQTPRYLIKTRGQQVTLSCSPISGHRSVSWYQQTPGQGLQFLFEYFSETQRNKGNFPGRFSGRQFSNSRSEMNVSTLELGDSALYLCASSFLAGVTDTQYFGPGTRLTVL.

This chain joins TRBV19 and TRBJ1-6, with 9 positions matching TRBD1. This CDR3 has 15 residues. V lost 9 bases to trimming and J lost 3 bases; unmatched junction nucleotides: 6. Germline CDR1 and CDR2: LNHDA and SQIVND (reference sequence). The CDR3: CASLQGAGYNSPLHF. Here the CDR3 DNA reads TGTGCCAGCCTACAGGGGGCAGGCTATAATTCACCCCTCCACTTT.

This clone has a handful of counts. Germline and junction disagree at one end, which may indicate a read error. The chain employs TRBV7-7 and TRBJ2-7, with 10 positions matching TRBD1. The germline CDR1 and CDR2 sequences are SSHAT and FNYEAQ (reference sequence). CDR3 length equals 13 residues. For the CDR3, the DNA is TGTGCTAGCAGCTTAGACAGGGGGCGCGAGCAGTACTTC. This sequence encodes CASSLDRGREQYF.

This clone was seen a handful of times. This chain uses TRBV6-5 with TRBJ1-1; TRBD1 might be the D (5 bases). Looked up from germline, CDR1 is MNHEY and CDR2 is SVGAGI. The CDR3 has 13 residues. V was pared by 0 bases and J by 6 bases, with 8 bases between. The DNA of the CDR3 is TGTGCCAGCAGTTACTCGAGACAGTCTGAAGCTTTCTTT. Its protein product is CASSYSRQSEAFF.

The rearrangement joins TRBV3-1 (or the pseudogene TRBV3-2) to TRBJ1-5; a weak D match, TRBD1 (6 bases). Trimming took 5 bases from V and 2 from J, leaving 19 bases between them. CDR3 length equals 17 residues. CDR1 and CDR2 (germline): LGHDT, YNNKEL (reference sequence). This CDR3 reads CASSERQVLRGNQPQHF. In nucleotides, the CDR3 is TGTGCCAGCAGCGAAAGACAGGTCCTTAGGGGCAATCAGCCCCAGCATTTT.

With respect to this clone: In the same sample, other DNA sequences code for this CDR3. This chain connects TRBV9 to TRBJ2-7; D gene uncertain. The germline CDR1 and CDR2 sequences are SGDLS and YYNGEE. CDR3 length equals 14 residues. V was trimmed by 0 bases and J by 3 bases, leaving 10 bases between them. The CDR3 bases are TGTGCCAGCAGCGTAGTTCCTAGTAGCTACGAGCAGTACTTC. Translating it yields CASSVVPSSYEQYF.

V gene TRBV6-1 combines with J gene TRBJ1-5, with D possibly matching TRBD1 (6 bases). Germline CDR1 reads MNHNS; CDR2 reads SASEGT. Trimming took 2 bases from V and 7 from J, leaving 9 bases between them. This CDR3 region has 13 residues. Here the CDR3 DNA reads TGTGCCAGCAGTGAAAGGACAGTCCAGCCCCAGCATTTT. It codes for CASSERTVQPQHF.

This sequence joins TRBV19 and TRBJ2-1; TRBD2 aligns across 10 bases. Trimming at V came to 9 bases and at J to 1 base, leaving 6 bases not matched to a gene. The CDR3 runs 15 residues. Germline V lookup: CDR1 LNHDA, CDR2 SQIVND (reference sequence). CDR3 bases: TGTGCCAGCCAACGGACTAGCGGTTCCTACAATGAGCAGTTCTTC. It encodes CASQRTSGSYNEQFF.

The chain couples TRBV24-1 to TRBJ2-1, with 7 bases aligning to TRBD2. From germline, CDR1 is KGHDR and CDR2 SFDVKD. This CDR3 has 14 amino acids. The V segment lost 3 bases and the J segment 6 bases; nucleotides outside the gene matches: 4. In nucleotides, the CDR3 is TGTGCCACCAGTGATCTAGCGGAGGTCAATGAGCAGTTCTTC. Translation gives CATSDLAEVNEQFF.